The rows below give T cell receptor beta chains drawn from one sample of a study of cytomegalovirus exposure and HLA in healthy donors. TCRdb keeps only in-frame clones here, not all; method: immunoSEQ multiplex PCR. Of about 130,000 clones in the sample, about 80% were seen once. The sequenced material came from PBMCs. The receptors were gathered from a young man in good health and CMV-seropositive. Both conserved end residues are part of each CDR3. The D gene is left open where the match is weak. For some rows the clone size is stated as once, few or many, or as a class when expanded; others skip it.

clone size	J gene	V gene	D gene	CDR3 DNA	CDR3 protein
NA	TRBJ1-4	TRBV5-6	NA	TGTGCCAGCAGCTCTTTCAGGCTTGCAACTAATGAAAAACTGTTTTTT	CASSSFRLATNEKLFF
NA	TRBJ2-2	TRBV6-6	TRBD2	TGTGCCAGCTGGGGCGGGGGGACAAAAACCGGGGAGCTGTTTTTT	CASWGGGTKTGELFF
NA	TRBJ2-5	TRBV7-9	TRBD2	TGTGCCAGCAGCATCTCGACTAGCGGGTTACAAGAGACCCAGTACTTC	CASSISTSGLQETQYF
NA	TRBJ2-1	TRBV5-1	TRBD2	TGCGCCAGCAGCGGGGGGACTAGCGGGAGTTCCTACAATGAGCAGTTCTTC	CASSGGTSGSSYNEQFF
once	TRBJ1-2	TRBV6-4	NA	TGTGCCAGCAGGGATATAAGGGGAAACTATGGCTACACCTTC	CASRDIRGNYGYTF
few	TRBJ1-2	TRBV12-5	NA	TGTGCTAGTGGTTTGGACAGGGTCTCCTATGGCTACACCTTC	CASGLDRVSYGYTF
NA	TRBJ2-5	TRBV5-1	NA	TGCGCCAGCAGCCGTTGGACAGAAGAGACCCAGTACTTC	CASSRWTEETQYF
NA	TRBJ2-1	TRBV19	NA	TGTGCCACCAATTCCCTGGGGAGCTCCTACAATGAGCAGTTCTTC	CATNSLGSSYNEQFF
NA	TRBJ2-7	TRBV7-3	TRBD2	TGTGCCAGCAGCCAGCAGGGAGGGCCCTACGAGCAGTACTTC	CASSQQGGPYEQYF
few	TRBJ2-3	TRBV5-4	NA	TGTGCCAGCAGCTTGTTAACTAGCACAGATACGCAGTATTTT	CASSLLTSTDTQYF
NA	TRBJ1-1	TRBV18	TRBD1	TGTGCCAGCCAACGGACAGGGGGGCGGGACACTGAAGCTTTCTTT	CASQRTGGRDTEAFF
NA	TRBJ2-1	TRBV7-9	TRBD2	TGTGCCAGCAGTCCCGCCGGGGTGGGCGGGAGATTCTATGAGCAGTTCTTC	CASSPAGVGGRFYEQFF
NA	TRBJ1-5	TRBV6-1	NA	TGTGCCAGCAGTGAAGCTACACAGGGTAATCAGCCCCAGCATTTT	CASSEATQGNQPQHF
NA	TRBJ2-1	TRBV7-6	NA	TGTGCCAGCAGCCGCGGAGGTGGTTCCTACAATGAGCAGTTCTTC	CASSRGGGSYNEQFF
NA	TRBJ1-2	TRBV4-1	NA	TGCGCCAGCAGCCAAGTGGGAGCGGGAGGCTACACCTTC	CASSQVGAGGYTF